Below are 32 T cell receptor beta chains sequenced from a single sample in a study of cytomegalovirus exposure and HLA in healthy donors. It was with 60 Vbeta and 13 Jbeta primers that the PCR ran. The assay was immunoSEQ multiplex PCR, and TCRdb's table has in-frame clones only and misses some. The repertoire holds just under 250,000 clones, with about 81% as singletons. Sequenced sample: PBMCs. Every receptor here comes from a woman aged 40-49 years in good health and CMV-seropositive.

The rearrangement uses TRBV11-2 and TRBJ1-5; perhaps TRBD1 as D (5 bases). Germline CDR1 reads SGHAT; CDR2 reads FQNNGV. Deletions cut 0 bases from V and 0 bases from J, with 21 bases between. This CDR3 is built from 20 residues. This CDR3 is CASSLDKRVWGTHSNQPQHF. The CDR3 DNA is TGTGCCAGCAGCTTAGATAAAAGGGTTTGGGGGACTCATAGCAATCAGCCCCAGCATTTT.

This clone was detected once. The rearrangement links TRBV13 to TRBJ1-2; 9 nucleotides line up with TRBD1. This CDR3 is built from 13 residues. Germline V gene sequence: CDR1 PRHDT, CDR2 FYEKMQ (reference sequence). In DNA form, the CDR3 reads TGTGTCCCGGGACAGGGAAATAGCGATGGCTACACCTTC. Translated, it gives CVPGQGNSDGYTF.

This clone occurred once. The V and J genes are TRBV7-9 and TRBJ2-2, with 12 bases that match TRBD2. CDR3 length: 15 amino acids. Germline assignment: CDR1 SEHNR and CDR2 FQNEAQ (reference sequence). Trimming at V came to 6 bases and at J to 3 bases, leaving 2 bases not matched to a gene. The DNA for the CDR3 is TGTGCCAGCAGGCGACTAGCGGGGGACACCGGGGAGCTGTTTTTT. It specifies CASRRLAGDTGELFF.

This clone was seen once. Other DNA sequences in this sample translate to the same CDR3. The J gene is TRBJ2-5, the V gene TRBV6-1; unclear D gene. The CDR3 has 11 residues. The germline V gene encodes CDR1 MNHNS and CDR2 SASEGT. Between the trimmed V and J ends, which lost 5 bases and 5 bases, there was a span of 6 bases. CDR3 in DNA: TGTGCCAGCAGTCTACGGGAGACCCAGTACTTC. Protein product: CASSLRETQYF.

This clone was observed a few times. V usage is TRBV5-6 and J usage is TRBJ2-7, with D possibly matching TRBD2 (5 bases). The CDR3 extends over 13 amino acids. V was cut by 4 bases and J by 0 bases, with 8 bases left in between. Germline values: CDR1 SGHDT, CDR2 YYEEEE. This chain's CDR3 is CASSGGPSYEQYF. Written as DNA, the CDR3 is TGTGCCAGCAGCGGCGGGCCCTCCTACGAGCAGTACTTC. The whole variable domain, filled in from reference TRBV5-6 and TRBJ2-7, reads DAGVTQSPTHLIKTRGQQVTLRCSPKSGHDTVSWYQQALGQGPQFIFQYYEEEERQRGNFPDRFSGHQFPNYSSELNVNALLLGDSALYLCASSGGPSYEQYFGPGTRLTVT.

To note about this clone: An end of the junction differs from the germline gene, which may be a read error. This CDR3 is also generated by other DNA sequences in the sample. This sequence joins TRBV6-5 and TRBJ1-6; unclear D gene. CDR1 and CDR2 (germline): MNHEY, SVGAGI. The CDR3 spans 15 residues. The CDR3 region has the DNA TGTGCCAGCAGCCAAACGGGATCGGGCGATTCCCCCCTCCACTTT. Translation gives CASSQTGSGDSPLHF.

The chain recombines TRBV30 with TRBJ1-4; 10 bases are a match to TRBD1. V was pared by 4 bases and J by 0 bases, with 8 bases of the junction left unmatched. The germline CDR1 and CDR2 sequences are GTSNPN and SVGIG (reference sequence). This CDR3 has 17 residues. CDR3 DNA: TGTGCCTGGATCCCCGGGACAGGGGAGGCAACTAATGAAAAACTGTTTTTT. Protein: CAWIPGTGEATNEKLFF. Based on the CDR3 plus reference TRBV30 and TRBJ1-4, the full variable domain is SQTIHQWPATLVQPVGSPLSLECTVEGTSNPNLYWYRQAAGRGLQLLFYSVGIGQISSEVPQNLSASRPQDRQFILSSKKLLLSDSGFYLCAWIPGTGEATNEKLFFGSGTQLSVL.

The chain employs TRBV7-8 and TRBJ2-7; maybe TRBD2 (5 bases). The CDR3 loop spans 15 amino acids. CDR1 is SGHVS and CDR2 is FQNEAQ in the germline V gene. Trimming cost V 2 bases and J 4 bases, with 15 bases left between them. DNA for the CDR3: TGTGCCAGCAGCTTATATACCGGAGGACCTTACGAGCAGTACTTC. Protein product: CASSLYTGGPYEQYF.

This clone was seen only once. This sequence joins TRBV2 and TRBJ2-5, with D possibly TRBD2 on 5 matching bases. Germline V lookup: CDR1 SNHLY, CDR2 FYNNEI. This CDR3 has 12 residues. The germline V and J ends were trimmed by 9 bases and 3 bases, with 11 bases remaining between them. The CDR3 DNA follows: TGTGCCAGATTTCGGCGGGAAGAGACCCAGTACTTC. This codes for CARFRREETQYF.

V is TRBV7-3 and J is TRBJ2-1; TRBD1 aligns across 7 bases. Germline V gene sequence: CDR1 SGHTA, CDR2 FQGTGA. CDR3 size: 16 residues. The V and J ends lost 5 bases and 0 bases, in that order; junction bases with no gene match: 7. The CDR3 sequence is CASSPGQPSSYNEQFF. The CDR3 DNA reads as TGTGCCAGCAGCCCGGGACAGCCAAGCTCCTACAATGAGCAGTTCTTC.

The J gene is TRBJ2-3, the V gene TRBV4-2, with 7 positions matching TRBD2. Trimming at V came to 0 bases and at J to 0 bases, leaving 12 bases not matched to a gene. The CDR3 has 19 residues. The germline CDR1 and CDR2 sequences are LGHNA and YNFKEQ. The DNA for the CDR3 is TGTGCCAGCAGCCAAGACGCGCTAACGGGGGGTGCTAGCACAGATACGCAGTATTTT. Translating it yields CASSQDALTGGASTDTQYF.

The rearrangement joins TRBV28 to TRBJ1-1; 9 nucleotides agree with TRBD1. This CDR3 comprises 15 residues. Looked up from germline, CDR1 is MDHEN and CDR2 is SYDVKM. Germline trimming cut 5 bases from V and 5 bases from J; bases unmatched to any gene: 9. The CDR3 sequence: CASSTKAGTGTEAFF. The CDR3 region has the DNA TGTGCCAGCAGTACAAAAGCCGGGACAGGGACTGAAGCTTTCTTT.

The V and J genes are TRBV19 and TRBJ1-6; 9 nucleotides agree with TRBD1. Germline CDR1 and CDR2: LNHDA and SQIVND (reference sequence). The CDR3 extends over 14 amino acids. Germline trimming cut 3 bases from V and 9 bases from J; bases unmatched to any gene: 3. The CDR3 spells CASSIGTGPSPLHF. In DNA, the CDR3 is TGTGCCAGTAGTATCGGGACAGGGCCTTCACCCCTCCACTTT.

This chain links TRBV19 with TRBJ1-1; possibly TRBD1 for D (6 bases). Trimming left V 7 bases short and J 5 bases short, with 17 bases between. Germline CDR1 reads LNHDA; CDR2 reads SQIVND (reference sequence). This CDR3 has 14 amino acids. CDR3 residues: CASIPGAVGTEAFF. CDR3 coding DNA: TGTGCCAGTATTCCAGGGGCAGTAGGTACTGAAGCTTTCTTT.

A word on this clone: The same CDR3 also results from other DNA sequences found in this sample. The chain has TRBV9 and TRBJ2-7; TRBD2 agrees at 11 bases. In germline, CDR1 is SGDLS, CDR2 YYNGEE. The trim removed 0 bases at V and 2 bases at J, leaving 4 bases unmatched. The CDR3 contains 16 residues. CDR3 in amino acids: CASSVGTSGLTYEQYF. In nucleotides, the CDR3 is TGTGCCAGCAGCGTAGGGACTAGCGGGCTCACCTACGAGCAGTACTTC.

The chain uses TRBV28 and TRBJ2-2; 8 bases fit TRBD1. V shed 4 bases, J shed 2 bases, and the junction held 3 bases outside the gene matches. This CDR3 spans 15 amino acids. CDR1 and CDR2 (germline): MDHEN, SYDVKM. CDR3 protein: CASSSGTGNTGELFF. As DNA, the CDR3 is TGTGCCAGCAGTTCCGGGACAGGTAACACCGGGGAGCTGTTTTTT.

The rearrangement joins TRBV18 to TRBJ2-1; 10 bases are shared with TRBD1. Unmatched junction bases numbered 4, after V lost 3 bases and J lost 5 bases. The germline gives CDR1 KGHSH, CDR2 LQKENI. The CDR3 covers 15 residues. In DNA form, the CDR3 reads TGTGCCAGCTCACCGGGACAGGGGACCAACAATGAGCAGTTCTTC. The encoded protein is CASSPGQGTNNEQFF. Looking up the rest from reference TRBV18 and TRBJ2-1 gives the full variable domain: NAGVMQNPRHLVRRRGQEARLRCSPMKGHSHVYWYRQLPEEGLKFMVYLQKENIIDESGMPKERFSAEFPKEGPSILRIQQVVRGDSAAYFCASSPGQGTNNEQFFGPGTRLTVL.

The chain links TRBV2 to TRBJ2-7; D remains ambiguous. Between the trimmed V and J ends, which lost 6 bases and 0 bases, there was a span of 12 bases. Germline CDR1 and CDR2: SNHLY and FYNNEI. The CDR3 is 14 residues long. The CDR3 sequence is CASSPSRYSYEQYF. The CDR3 nucleotides read TGTGCCAGCAGCCCAAGCCGGTACTCCTACGAGCAGTACTTC.

The V call is TRBV7-6, the J call TRBJ1-4; 7 bases line up with TRBD1. CDR1 SGHVS and CDR2 FNYEAQ come from the germline V gene. This CDR3 comprises 16 residues. The V and J ends lost 2 bases and 7 bases, in that order; junction bases with no gene match: 10. For the CDR3, the DNA is TGTGCCAGCAGCTTACATAGGGGGCCGAAGGGTGAAAAACTGTTTTTT. Encoded protein: CASSLHRGPKGEKLFF.

V gene TRBV2 combines with J gene TRBJ1-1; the match to TRBD1 covers 7 bases. V shed 7 bases and J 1 base; nucleotides not matched to a gene: 3. The germline V gene has CDR1 SNHLY and CDR2 FYNNEI. CDR3 length: 13 residues. CDR3 sequence (DNA): TGTGCCAGCATGGACAGGACGAACACTGAAGCTTTCTTT. Translating it yields CASMDRTNTEAFF.

The chain links TRBV5-4 to TRBJ2-5; D unclear. Judging by the DNA end, TRBJ2-7 fits better; the J call may be wrong. The germline V gene has CDR1 SGHNT and CDR2 YYREEE (reference sequence). This CDR3 is built from 12 residues. CDR3 protein: CASSRSPYEQYF. DNA for the CDR3: TGTGCCAGCAGCCGCTCTCCCTACGAGCAGTACTTC.

The CDR3 loop reads CASSVGGLAGGVADTQYF. CDR3 nucleotides: TGTGCCAGCAGCGTAGGGGGGCTAGCGGGTGGAGTCGCAGATACGCAGTATTTT. The rearrangement links TRBV9 to TRBJ2-3; 8 positions agree with TRBD2. The germline gives CDR1 SGDLS, CDR2 YYNGEE. Trimming removed 0 bases from V and 4 bases from J; junction bases left unmatched: 13. The CDR3 length is 18 residues.

This chain uses TRBV6-4 with TRBJ1-1, with 7 bases identical to TRBD1. Unmatched junction bases numbered 5, after V lost 3 bases and J lost 4 bases. Germline loops: CDR1 MRHNA, CDR2 SNTAGT. The CDR3 extends over 14 amino acids. The CDR3 DNA sequence: TGTGCCAGCAGTGAGAGACAGGGCGCCACTGAAGCTTTCTTT. It yields the protein CASSERQGATEAFF.

The genes are TRBV18 and TRBJ1-5; D is unclear. V shed 6 bases and J shed 4 bases, with 10 bases lying between them. The CDR3 has 13 amino acids. The germline gives CDR1 KGHSH, CDR2 LQKENI. The CDR3 DNA reads TGTGCCAGCTCTCCAGCAGATAATCAGCCCCAGCATTTT. Amino acids: CASSPADNQPQHF.

The chain employs TRBV9 and TRBJ2-5; 15 nucleotides match TRBD2. J lost 4 bases, V lost 0 bases, and 1 base had no gene match. CDR1 and CDR2 from the germline V gene are SGDLS and YYNGEE. This CDR3 contains 16 residues. DNA of the CDR3: TGTGCCAGCAGCGTAGGGACTAGCGGGAGGGGAGAGACCCAGTACTTC. Its protein is CASSVGTSGRGETQYF.

As for this clone: Sequence at one end of the junction differs from germline and may be a read error. The rearrangement links TRBV7-7 to TRBJ2-7; a weak D match, TRBD2 (5 bases). CDR3 length: 13 residues. Germline V gene data show CDR1 as SSHAT and CDR2 as FNYEAQ (reference sequence). CDR3 residues: CASSPGLGGEQYF. Here the CDR3 DNA reads TGTGCTAGCAGCCCCGGACTGGGCGGGGAGCAGTACTTC.

The chain combines TRBV7-2 with TRBJ1-1; D gene unclear. CDR3 length: 13 amino acids. CDR1 and CDR2 (germline): SGHTA, FQGNSA. V was clipped by 8 bases and J by 0 bases, with 10 bases between them. CDR3 loop: CASLLLLNTEAFF. CDR3 bases: TGTGCCAGCTTACTCCTGCTGAACACTGAAGCTTTCTTT. Based on the CDR3 plus reference TRBV7-2 and TRBJ1-1, the full variable domain is GAGVSQSPSNKVTEKGKDVELRCDPISGHTALYWYRQSLGQGLEFLIYFQGNSAPDKSGLPSDRFSAERTGGSVSTLTIQRTQQEDSAVYLCASLLLLNTEAFFGQGTRLTVV.

The V call is TRBV5-4, the J call TRBJ1-1; possible D gene TRBD1, 6 bases. CDR1 is SGHNT, CDR2 YYREEE, per germline (reference sequence). This CDR3 contains 14 residues. V lost 0 bases and J lost 2, with 8 bases in between. The CDR3 here is CASSLADSNTEAFF. As DNA, the CDR3 is TGTGCCAGCAGCTTGGCGGACAGTAACACTGAAGCTTTCTTT.

V is TRBV10-3 and J is TRBJ2-1; unclear D gene. CDR3 length equals 13 residues. Trimming pared 10 bases from V and 5 bases from J, leaving 15 bases between. Germline lookup yields CDR1 ENHRY and CDR2 SYGVKD. In DNA, the CDR3 is TGTGCCACCTCCGGTTTAATCAACAATGAGCAGTTCTTC. This sequence encodes CATSGLINNEQFF.

The rearrangement joins TRBV7-2 to TRBJ2-2, with TRBD2 as a possible D gene (5 bases). The CDR3 length is 13 residues. Germline V gene lookup returns CDR1 SGHTA and CDR2 FQGNSA. V was trimmed by 3 bases and J by 4 bases, leaving 6 bases between them. CDR3 residues: CASSFRGTGELFF. CDR3 nucleotides: TGTGCCAGCAGCTTTCGGGGCACCGGGGAGCTGTTTTTT. The variable domain in full, with the rest retrieved from reference TRBV7-2 and TRBJ2-2, is GAGVSQSPSNKVTEKGKDVELRCDPISGHTALYWYRQSLGQGLEFLIYFQGNSAPDKSGLPSDRFSAERTGGSVSTLTIQRTQQEDSAVYLCASSFRGTGELFFGEGSRLTVL.

In its sample, this clone was seen a few times. The chain carries TRBV4-2 and TRBJ1-5, with a weak D call TRBD1 (6 bases). Trimming removed 1 base at V and 2 bases at J, with 9 bases between. This CDR3 is 15 amino acids long. Germline V gene lookup returns CDR1 LGHNA and CDR2 YNFKEQ. The chain's CDR3 is CASSQGSGGNQPQHF. The CDR3 region has the DNA TGTGCCAGCAGCCAAGGTTCAGGGGGCAATCAGCCCCAGCATTTT.

This clone has more than one count but fewer than ten. The chain couples TRBV6-5 to TRBJ1-1; TRBD1 aligns across 8 bases. V was clipped by 2 bases and J by 5 bases; unmatched bases: 10. Germline loops: CDR1 MNHEY, CDR2 SVGAGI. The CDR3 contains 16 residues. The CDR3 loop is CASSYPGQGPGTEAFF. Here the CDR3 DNA reads TGTGCCAGCAGTTACCCTGGACAGGGTCCGGGGACTGAAGCTTTCTTT.